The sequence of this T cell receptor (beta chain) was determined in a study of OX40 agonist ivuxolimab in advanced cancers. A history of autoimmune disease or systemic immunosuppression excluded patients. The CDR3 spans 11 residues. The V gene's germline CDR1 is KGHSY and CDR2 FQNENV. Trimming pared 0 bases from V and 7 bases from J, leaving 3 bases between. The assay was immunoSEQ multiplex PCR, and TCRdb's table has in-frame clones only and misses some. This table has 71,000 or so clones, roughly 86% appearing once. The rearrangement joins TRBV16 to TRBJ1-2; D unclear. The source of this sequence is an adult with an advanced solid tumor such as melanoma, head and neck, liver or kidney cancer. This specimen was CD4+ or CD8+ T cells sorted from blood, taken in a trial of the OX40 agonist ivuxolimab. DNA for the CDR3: TGTGCCAGCAGCCAATCTGGTGGCTACACCTTC. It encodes CASSQSGGYTF.